This paragraph covers one T cell receptor beta chain sequence. Its antigen is not known. The record originates from a study of cytomegalovirus exposure and HLA in healthy donors. This CDR3 comprises 14 residues. The germline V gene has CDR1 KGHSH and CDR2 LQKENI. V was cut by 6 bases and J by 2 bases, with 13 bases left in between. Points from the study as a whole: Immune exposure information available was restricted to CMV serostatus. The study dropped some indistinguishable V segments, TRBV6-2 and TRBV6-3 among them. Data from an earlier analysis indicated that most TCR beta V segments were productive either about 87% or about 30% of the time. Accurate HLA-A and HLA-B prediction from TCR beta sequences was reported for most subjects.

The PCR made use of 60 Vbeta and 13 Jbeta primers. TCRdb's copy holds only in-frame clones and misses some; the assay was immunoSEQ multiplex PCR. The sample has about 58,000 clones. Sequencing was performed on PBMCs. The clonotype comes from a woman aged 18-35 years in good health and CMV-seronegative. The chain couples TRBV18 to TRBJ1-2, with D perhaps TRBD1 (5 bases). CDR3 residues: CASSPRARNYGYTF. DNA of the CDR3: TGTGCCAGCTCCCCCAGGGCCAGGAACTATGGCTACACCTTC.